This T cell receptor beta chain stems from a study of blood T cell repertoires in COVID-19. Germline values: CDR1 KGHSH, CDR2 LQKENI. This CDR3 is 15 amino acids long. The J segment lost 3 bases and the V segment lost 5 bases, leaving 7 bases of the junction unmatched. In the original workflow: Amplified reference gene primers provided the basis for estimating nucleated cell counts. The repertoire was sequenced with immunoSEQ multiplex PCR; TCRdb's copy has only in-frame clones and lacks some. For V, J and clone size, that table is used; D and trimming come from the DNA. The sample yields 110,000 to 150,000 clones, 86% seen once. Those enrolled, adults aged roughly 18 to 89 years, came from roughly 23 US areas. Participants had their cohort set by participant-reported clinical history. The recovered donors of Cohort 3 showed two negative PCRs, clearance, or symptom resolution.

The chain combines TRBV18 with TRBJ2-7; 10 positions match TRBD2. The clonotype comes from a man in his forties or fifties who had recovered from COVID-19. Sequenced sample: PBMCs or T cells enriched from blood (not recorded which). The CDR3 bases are TGTGCCAGCTCATTCAAGCGGGAGGGAAACTACGAGCAGTACTTC. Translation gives CASSFKREGNYEQYF.